The rows below give T cell receptor beta chains drawn from one sample of a study of T cells in Graves' hyperthyroidism and ophthalmopathy. TCRdb ran MiXCR on the multiplex PCR reads and lists one entry per CDR3 protein. The table lists 500,000 to 650,000 distinct CDR3 sequences, approximately 14% of them singletons. Input material: blood. The source is a woman aged 50 to 65 with Graves' ophthalmopathy. Each CDR3 is given with its conserved first and last residue. Each record gives: D gene, J gene, V gene, clone size, CDR3 DNA, CDR3 protein. D genes are given only for firm matches. Clone size appears in some rows only: once, few, many, or a class for an expanded clone.

>TRBD2|TRBJ2-1|TRBV5-4|-
TGTGCCAGCAGCGGCGGGACTAGCGGGAAGGGTGAGCAGTTCTTC
CASSGGTSGKGEQFF
>TRBD1|TRBJ2-7|TRBV13|-
TGTGCCAGCAGCTTAAAATGGGTGACAGGGGTCTCCGAGCAGTACTTC
CASSLKWVTGVSEQYF
>-|TRBJ2-1|TRBV19|-
TGTGCCAATAGTACCTTCCGGGACTCCAATGAGCAGTTCTTC
CANSTFRDSNEQFF
>TRBD2|TRBJ2-5|TRBV6-2/TRBV6-3|many
TGTGCCAGCTCAGGACTAGCGGTCCAAGAGACCCAGTACTTC
CASSGLAVQETQYF
>TRBD2|TRBJ2-7|TRBV12-3/TRBV12-4|many
TGTGCCAGCAGTTTATGGGCTAGCGGAGACGAGCAGTACTTC
CASSLWASGDEQYF
>-|TRBJ1-1|TRBV20-1|few
TGCAGTGTTTCGGCCATGGGGGTGACTGAAGCTTTCTTT
CSVSAMGVTEAFF
>-|TRBJ1-5|TRBV5-6|-
TGTGCCAGCAGCTTGGGGGGAAAGGCCCAGCATTTT
CASSLGGKAQHF
>TRBD1|TRBJ2-2|TRBV6-1|many
TGTGCCAGCCGGACAGGGGCGAACACCGGGGAGCTGTTTTTT
CASRTGANTGELFF
>TRBD2|TRBJ2-7|TRBV6-2/TRBV6-3|many
TGTGCCAGCAGTCGAGGACTAGCCCTGATGGAGCAGTACTTC
CASSRGLALMEQYF
>-|TRBJ1-1|TRBV7-3|many
TGTGCCAGCAGCCTACAGGGTGACACTGAAGCTTTCTTT
CASSLQGDTEAFF
>-|TRBJ2-1|TRBV29-1|many
TGCAGCACCGACCTATTCGGGACGGGGAATGAGCAGTTCTTC
CSTDLFGTGNEQFF
>-|TRBJ2-7|TRBV28|-
TGTGCCAGCAGTTCAATGAGGGTATCCTACGAGCAGTACTTC
CASSSMRVSYEQYF